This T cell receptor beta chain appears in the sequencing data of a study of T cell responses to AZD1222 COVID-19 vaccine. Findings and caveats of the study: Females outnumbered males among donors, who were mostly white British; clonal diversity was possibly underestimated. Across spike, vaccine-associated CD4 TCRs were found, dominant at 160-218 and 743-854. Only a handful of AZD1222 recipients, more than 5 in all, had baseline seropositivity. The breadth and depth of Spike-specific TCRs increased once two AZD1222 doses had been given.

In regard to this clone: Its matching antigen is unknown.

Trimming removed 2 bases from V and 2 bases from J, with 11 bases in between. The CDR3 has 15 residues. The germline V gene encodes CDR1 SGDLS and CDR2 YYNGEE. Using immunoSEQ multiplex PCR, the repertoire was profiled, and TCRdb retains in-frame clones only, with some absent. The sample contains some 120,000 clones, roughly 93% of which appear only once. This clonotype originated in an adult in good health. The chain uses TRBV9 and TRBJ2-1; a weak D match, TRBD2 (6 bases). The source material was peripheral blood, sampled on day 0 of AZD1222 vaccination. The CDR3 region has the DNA TGTGCCAGCAGCGTTAACGGGGGAGCCTACAATGAGCAGTTCTTC. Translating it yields CASSVNGGAYNEQFF.